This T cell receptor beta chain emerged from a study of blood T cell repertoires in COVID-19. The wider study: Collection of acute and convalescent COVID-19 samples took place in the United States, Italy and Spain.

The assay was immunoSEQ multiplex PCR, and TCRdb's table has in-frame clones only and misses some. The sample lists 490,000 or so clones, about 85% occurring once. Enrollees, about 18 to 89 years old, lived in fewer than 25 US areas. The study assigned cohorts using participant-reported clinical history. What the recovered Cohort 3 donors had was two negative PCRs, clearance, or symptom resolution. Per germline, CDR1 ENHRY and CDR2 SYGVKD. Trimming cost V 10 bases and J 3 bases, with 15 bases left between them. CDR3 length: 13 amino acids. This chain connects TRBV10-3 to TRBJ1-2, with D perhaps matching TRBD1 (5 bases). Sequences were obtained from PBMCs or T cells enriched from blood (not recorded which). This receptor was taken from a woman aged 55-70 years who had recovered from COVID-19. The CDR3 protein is CATSRVGDYGYTF. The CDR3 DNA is TGTGCCACCAGCCGCGTAGGGGACTATGGCTACACCTTC.